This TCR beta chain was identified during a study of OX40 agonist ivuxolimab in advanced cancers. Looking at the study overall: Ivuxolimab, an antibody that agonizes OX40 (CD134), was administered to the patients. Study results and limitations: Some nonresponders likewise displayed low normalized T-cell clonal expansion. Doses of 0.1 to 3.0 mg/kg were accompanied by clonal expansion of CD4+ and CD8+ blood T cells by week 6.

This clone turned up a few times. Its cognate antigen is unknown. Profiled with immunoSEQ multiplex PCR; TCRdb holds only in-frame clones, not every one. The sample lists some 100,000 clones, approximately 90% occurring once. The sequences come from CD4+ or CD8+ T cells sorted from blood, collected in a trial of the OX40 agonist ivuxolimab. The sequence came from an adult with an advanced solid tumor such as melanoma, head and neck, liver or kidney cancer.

CDR3 in amino acids: CASSTLAGPYEQYF. DNA of the CDR3: TGTGCCAGCAGCACACTAGCGGGTCCCTACGAGCAGTACTTC. The rearrangement joins TRBV6-5 to TRBJ2-7, with TRBD2 matching over 9 bases. The junction had 5 bases not matched to a gene; V was cut back by 6 bases and J by 2 bases. This CDR3 has 14 amino acids. Germline lookup yields CDR1 MNHEY and CDR2 SVGAGI.